What follows is one T cell receptor beta chain and its context. This clonotype was recorded a few times. No cognate antigen has been identified for it. Within one base of it there is no much larger clone, and no base qualities were kept. This specimen comes from a study of neurological immune-mediated disorders (dated by TCRdb to about 2019). About the investigation overall: Peripheral blood TCR-beta repertoires from patients with HTLV-I-associated myelopathy (HAM/TSP), patients with multiple sclerosis, and healthy controls were compared in the study using UMI-based sequencing. Alongside PBMC samples, the set of some 100 TCR-beta libraries contained longitudinal samples, technical triplicates, and paired CD4+ and CD8+ T-cell subsets that had been sorted. Of the 65 to 70 subjects in the cohort, about 14 were HAM/TSP patients, some 35 were multiple sclerosis patients, and some 20 were healthy controls.

In the germline V gene (reference sequence), CDR1 corresponds to SGHNT and CDR2 to YYREEE. Trimming removed 0 bases from V and 0 bases from J, leaving 7 bases between the germline ends. Including the terminal cysteine and phenylalanine, the CDR3 comprises 15 residues. Only the CDR3 region is kept as DNA, spanning 45 bases read in frame from base 1. cDNA was synthesized by template-switch 5'RACE using a primer with a 10-nucleotide random unique molecular identifier that tagged each TCR transcript. Every sequencing run yielded over 170 million TCR-beta sequences covering 15-18 subjects. Total RNA was extracted with the RNeasy kit. The KAPA Real-time Library Amplification kit was used to amplify TCR-beta VDJ regions with primers targeting the TCR constant region and the 5'RACE anchor. A first PCR added sample indexes and Illumina adaptors, and a second PCR then raised library yield. After Ampure bead purification, the roughly 650 bp TCR product was size-selected on a 2% E-gel SizeSelection system. Library quality was checked on a Bioanalyzer, concentration was measured with Qubit, and libraries were quantified with the Kapa Library Quantification kit before pooling. An Illumina HiSeq 2500 was used to sequence the libraries paired-end at 2 x 150 bp. To increase sequence diversity, about 25-31% phiX was spiked into each library pool. In the source study's methods: Quality-filtered reads were processed with the UMI-based MiGEC pipeline, and over 90% of raw TCR sequences were removed by the MiGEC pipeline during error correction. VDJ genes were aligned to IMGT germline references, and clonotypes were defined by unique CDR3 amino acid sequence plus V-J genes. Clonal expansion, Shannon diversity and CDR3 relatedness (CalcPairwiseDistances, ClusterSamples) were evaluated with VDJtools, and phylogenetic trees were built with CLCbio workbench. Clones with at least 8 unique UMIs were defined as expanded, with this threshold being based on coefficient-of-variation modelling across technical triplicates. Starting from the raw public reads, TCRdb applied fastp trimming at Q25, assembled clones with MiXCR and retained in-frame beta chains. Rows are combined by CDR3 protein, so each entry shows the most common genes and DNA. In this record, the V and J calls reflect TCRdb's handling and not the investigators' own analysis. A total of roughly 39,000 distinct CDR3 sequences appear in this sample, 7% to 8.5% of them only once. The top ten clonotypes cover roughly 6% of the sample.

Blood bank volunteers in Maryland, USA served as the healthy controls. For the sorted-subset TCR libraries, the starting material was about 920,000 sorted CD4+ or CD8+ T cells. Peripheral blood underwent Ficoll-Hypaque density gradient centrifugation to isolate PBMCs, which were then cryopreserved in liquid nitrogen. Paired sorted CD4+ and CD8+ subsets came from healthy controls, HAM/TSP patients and MS patients. Overall results and qualifications from the work: TCR clonal expansion was highest in HAM/TSP patients and lowest in MS patients, with MS patients falling below even healthy controls. No identical CDR3 amino acid sequences were shared among expanded clones across subjects, suggesting private TCR-beta repertoires in all groups.

The rearrangement joined TRBV5-4 to TRBJ2-1; a confident D gene designation cannot be given. The TCR comes from a man in his fifties in good health. The sample was CD4+ T cells from blood. The DNA sequence is TGTGCCAGCAGCTTGGTTGCTAGCTCCTACAATGAGCAGTTCTTC. It translates to CASSLVASSYNEQFF.